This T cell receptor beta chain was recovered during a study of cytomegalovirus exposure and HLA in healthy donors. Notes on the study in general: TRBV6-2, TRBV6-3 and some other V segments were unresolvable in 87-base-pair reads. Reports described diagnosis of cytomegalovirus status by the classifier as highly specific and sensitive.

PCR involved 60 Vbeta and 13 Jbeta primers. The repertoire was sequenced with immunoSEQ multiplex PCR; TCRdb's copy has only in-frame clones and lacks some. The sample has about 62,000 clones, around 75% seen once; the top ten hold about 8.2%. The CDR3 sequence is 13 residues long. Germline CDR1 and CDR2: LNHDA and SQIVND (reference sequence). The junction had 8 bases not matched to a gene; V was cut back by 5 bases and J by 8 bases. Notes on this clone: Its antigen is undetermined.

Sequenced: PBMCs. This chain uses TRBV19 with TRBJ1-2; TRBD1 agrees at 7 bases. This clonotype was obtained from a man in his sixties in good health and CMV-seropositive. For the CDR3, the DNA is TGTGCCAGTAGTCCATCCCGACAGGGCGGCTACACCTTC. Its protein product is CASSPSRQGGYTF.